This T cell receptor (beta chain) was retrieved from a study of glioma-infiltrating T cells. Concerning this clonotype itself: Its antigen is as yet unknown.

Germline-derived CDR1 and CDR2 are MGHRA and YSYEKL. The CDR3 length is 15 residues. V shed 4 bases and J shed 5 bases, with 17 bases lying between them. The iRepertoire nested amplicon-rescue multiplex PCR amplified TCR alpha and beta CDR3s from RNA. Input was about 100-450 ng of tissue mRNA or PBMC total RNA. TCRdb analysed the multiplex PCR reads with MiXCR anew, one entry per CDR3 protein. Here the sample spans around 130,000 distinct CDR3 sequences, around a quarter being singletons. Overall study findings and caveats: Above-expected tissue-blood divergence occurred in all gliomas, most in low-grade ones. Tissue and blood shared very few CDR3 sequences.

The rearrangement uses TRBV4-1 and TRBJ1-1; D remains unclear. The receptor was derived from a human donor with low-grade glioma or glioblastoma, undergoing nonglioma brain surgery, or in good health (not recorded which). The sequenced material came from glioma tissue, nonneoplastic brain tissue, or PBMCs (not recorded which). In nucleotides, the CDR3 is TGCGCCAGCAGCCGACCTGGTACCACGGGGACTGAAGCTTTCTTT. This translates into CASSRPGTTGTEAFF.